This T cell receptor beta chain was recorded in a study of blood T cell repertoires in COVID-19. About the research overall: From the United States, Italy and Spain came samples of acute and convalescent COVID-19. PBMCs, B-cell-depleted T cells, or T cells provided the cDNA or gDNA that made up the material.

This clone was recorded once. Other DNA sequences in this sample translate to the same CDR3. The CDR3 sequence is 13 residues long. V was clipped by 5 bases and J by 1 base; unmatched bases: 1. Germline V gives CDR1 MDHEN, CDR2 SYDVKM. Original data processing: Nucleated cell counts were estimated from reference gene primer amplification. This table comes from immunoSEQ multiplex PCR, and its TCRdb copy is limited to in-frame clones, with some not included. The V and J calls and clone size come from that table; D and trimming were worked out from the DNA. The repertoire holds about 240,000 clones, with roughly 82% as singletons.

The genes are TRBV28 and TRBJ2-7; 8 bases line up with TRBD1. The sequence was obtained from an elderly man with acute or convalescent COVID-19. Sequences were obtained from peripheral blood. The CDR3 spells CASSRTGSYEQYF. The CDR3 region has the DNA TGTGCCAGCAGTAGGACAGGGTCCTACGAGCAGTACTTC.